This T cell receptor (beta chain) was obtained from a study of T-cell memory formation after mild COVID-19. Looking at the study overall: TCR clusters showed largely donor specificity. Study results and limitations: Some clones that responded turned up in pre-infection memory, which suggests that cross-reactive memory joined in. Clones shrinking from day 15 to 85 showed even CD4/CD8 mixes; later expanders tilted CD4+.

This clonotype was found many times. The antigen remains undetermined. Trimming removed 6 bases at V and 5 bases at J, with 11 bases between. The CDR3 covers 13 residues. cDNA libraries for TCR alpha and TCR beta, carrying sample barcodes and UMIs, came from 5'RACE with constant-segment primers. In TCRdb, the 5' RACE reads were re-called with MiXCR into one record per CDR3 protein. The profile shows 550,000 to 650,000 distinct CDR3 sequences, 17% of them singletons. V is TRBV12-3 or TRBV12-4 and J is TRBJ1-5; D is uncertain. This receptor was obtained from an adult woman who had mild COVID-19 (a few samples of this study predate the infection). Cell type and time point are not known. The sample taken for sequencing was PBMCs or a T cell subset sorted from them (not recorded which). The CDR3 sequence is CASSSSTDQPQHF. CDR3 in DNA: TGTGCCAGCAGCTCCTCGACCGATCAGCCCCAGCATTTT.